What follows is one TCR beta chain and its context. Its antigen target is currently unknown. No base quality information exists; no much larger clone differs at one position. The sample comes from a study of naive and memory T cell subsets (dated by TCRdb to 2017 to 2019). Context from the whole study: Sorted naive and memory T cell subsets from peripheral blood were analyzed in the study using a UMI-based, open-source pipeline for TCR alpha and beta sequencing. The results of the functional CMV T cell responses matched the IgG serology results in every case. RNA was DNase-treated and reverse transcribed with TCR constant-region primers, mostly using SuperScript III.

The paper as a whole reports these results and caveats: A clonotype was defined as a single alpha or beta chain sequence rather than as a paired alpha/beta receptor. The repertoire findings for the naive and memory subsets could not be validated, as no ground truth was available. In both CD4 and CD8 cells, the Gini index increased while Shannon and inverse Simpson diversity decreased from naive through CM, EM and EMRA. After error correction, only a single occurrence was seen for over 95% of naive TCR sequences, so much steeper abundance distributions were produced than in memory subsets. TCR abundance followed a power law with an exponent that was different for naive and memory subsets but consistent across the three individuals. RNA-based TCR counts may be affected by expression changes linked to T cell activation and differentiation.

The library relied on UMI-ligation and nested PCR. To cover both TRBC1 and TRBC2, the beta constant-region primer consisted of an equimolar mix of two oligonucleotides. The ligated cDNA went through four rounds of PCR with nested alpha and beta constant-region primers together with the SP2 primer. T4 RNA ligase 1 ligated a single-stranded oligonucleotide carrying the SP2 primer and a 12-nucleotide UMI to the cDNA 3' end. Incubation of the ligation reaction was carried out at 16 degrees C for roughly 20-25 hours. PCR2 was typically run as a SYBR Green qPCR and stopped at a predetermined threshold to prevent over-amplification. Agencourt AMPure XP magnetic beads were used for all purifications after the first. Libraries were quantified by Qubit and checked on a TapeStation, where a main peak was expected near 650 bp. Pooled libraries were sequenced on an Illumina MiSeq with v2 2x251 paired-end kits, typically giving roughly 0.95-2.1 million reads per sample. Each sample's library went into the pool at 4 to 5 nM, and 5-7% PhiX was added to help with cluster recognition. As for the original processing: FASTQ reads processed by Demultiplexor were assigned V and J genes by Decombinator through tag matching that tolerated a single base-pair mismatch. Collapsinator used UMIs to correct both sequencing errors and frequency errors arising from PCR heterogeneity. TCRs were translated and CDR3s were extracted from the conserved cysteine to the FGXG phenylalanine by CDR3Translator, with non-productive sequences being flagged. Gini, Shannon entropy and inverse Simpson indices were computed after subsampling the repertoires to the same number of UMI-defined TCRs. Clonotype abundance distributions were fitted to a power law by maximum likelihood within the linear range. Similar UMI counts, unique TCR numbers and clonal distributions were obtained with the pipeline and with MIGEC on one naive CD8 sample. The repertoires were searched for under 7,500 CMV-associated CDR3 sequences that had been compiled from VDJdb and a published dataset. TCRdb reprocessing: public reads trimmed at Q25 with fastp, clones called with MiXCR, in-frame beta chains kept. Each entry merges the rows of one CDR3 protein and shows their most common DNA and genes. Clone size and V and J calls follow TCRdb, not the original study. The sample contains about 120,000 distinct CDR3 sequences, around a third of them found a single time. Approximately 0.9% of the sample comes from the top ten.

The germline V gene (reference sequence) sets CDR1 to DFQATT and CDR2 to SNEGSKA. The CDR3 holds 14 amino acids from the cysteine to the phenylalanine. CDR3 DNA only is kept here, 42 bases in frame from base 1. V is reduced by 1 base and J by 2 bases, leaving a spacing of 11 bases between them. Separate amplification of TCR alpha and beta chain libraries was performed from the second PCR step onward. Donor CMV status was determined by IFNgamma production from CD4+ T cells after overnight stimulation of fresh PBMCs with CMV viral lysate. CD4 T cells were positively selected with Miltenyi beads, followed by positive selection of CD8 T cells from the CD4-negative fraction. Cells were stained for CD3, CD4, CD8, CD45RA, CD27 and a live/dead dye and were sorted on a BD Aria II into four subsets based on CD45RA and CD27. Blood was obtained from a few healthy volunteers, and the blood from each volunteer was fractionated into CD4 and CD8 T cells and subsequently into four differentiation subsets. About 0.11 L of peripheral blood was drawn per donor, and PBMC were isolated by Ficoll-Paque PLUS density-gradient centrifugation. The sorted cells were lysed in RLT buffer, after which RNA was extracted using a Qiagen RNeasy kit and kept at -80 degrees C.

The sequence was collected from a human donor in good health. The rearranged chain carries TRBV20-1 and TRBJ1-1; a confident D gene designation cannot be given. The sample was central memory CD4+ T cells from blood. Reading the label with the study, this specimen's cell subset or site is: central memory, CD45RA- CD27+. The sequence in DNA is TGCAGTGCTAGAGCGGCAGGCGGAAACACTGAAGCTTTCTTT. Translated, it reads CSARAAGGNTEAFF.